This T cell receptor beta chain emerged from a study of blood T cell repertoires in COVID-19. Study-wide background: Collection of acute and convalescent COVID-19 samples took place in the United States, Italy and Spain. T cells, B-cell-depleted T cells, or PBMCs supplied cDNA or gDNA.

CDR3 length: 17 residues. Germline V gene sequence: CDR1 MNHEY, CDR2 SVGEGT. J lost 3 bases, V lost 2 bases, and 12 bases had no gene match. This clone was detected only once. Authors' methods: Reference gene primer amplification in the assay estimated nucleated cell counts. Profiled with immunoSEQ multiplex PCR; TCRdb holds only in-frame clones, not every one. V and J calls and clone size are those listed in that table; D and trimming were worked out from the DNA. The repertoire holds hundreds of thousands of clones, with 70% to 90% as singletons. Sequencing input: peripheral blood. The V and J genes are TRBV6-2 or TRBV6-3 and TRBJ2-7; 8 bases match TRBD2. The source is a woman in her 30s who had recovered from COVID-19. The CDR3 here is CASSYDLISGAFYEQYF. The CDR3 DNA is TGTGCCAGCAGTTACGATCTTATTAGCGGGGCATTCTACGAGCAGTACTTC.